Listed here is a single T cell receptor beta chain. The entry originates in a study of technical replicates of blood from a handful of donors. TCRdb's table, derived via immunoSEQ multiplex PCR, lists solely in-frame clones and lacks some. The sample lists about 70,000 clones; under 99% were seen once. The specimen sequenced was T cells isolated from PBMCs. The TCR sequence derives from a human donor in good health.

CDR3 protein: CASSLVGLAWETQYF. The CDR3, as DNA: TGTGCCAGCAGCTTAGTAGGGCTAGCCTGGGAGACCCAGTACTTC. The rearrangement uses TRBV7-8 and TRBJ2-5; TRBD2 might be the D (5 bases). The V gene's germline CDR1 is SGHVS and CDR2 FQNEAQ. The CDR3 runs 15 residues. Trimming stripped 1 base from V and 5 bases from J, with 14 bases between.